This T cell receptor (beta chain) was recorded in a study of OX40 agonist ivuxolimab in advanced cancers. About the research overall: The drug used for patients, ivuxolimab, was an agonistic anti-OX40 (CD134) antibody. Study-wide results and limits: Compared with others, partial responders at 0.1-3.0 mg/kg displayed clonal expansion among the lowest.

This CDR3 has 14 residues. The V gene's germline CDR1 is MNHEY and CDR2 SVGAGI. V lost 6 bases and J lost 5; bases outside the gene matches: 5. Details on this clone: Its antigen remains unidentified.

The cohort excluded patients with autoimmune disease history or systemic immunosuppression. The protocol was immunoSEQ multiplex PCR, while the TCRdb copy is restricted to in-frame clones and leaves out a portion. The sample includes about 35,000 clones, 84% of them seen just once. The clonotype was recovered from an adult with an advanced solid tumor such as melanoma, head and neck, liver or kidney cancer. The J gene is TRBJ2-5, the V gene TRBV6-5; 11 bases match TRBD1. The source was CD4+ or CD8+ T cells sorted from blood, collected in a trial of the OX40 agonist ivuxolimab. In DNA, the CDR3 is TGTGCCAGCAGCGGACAGGGGGCGCGGGAGACCCAGTACTTC. It translates to CASSGQGARETQYF.